This record concerns one T cell receptor (beta chain) sequence. Profiling relied on immunoSEQ multiplex PCR, and the TCRdb table lists in-frame clones only, not all of them. The data show 29,000 or so clones, roughly nine tenths seen once. This record belongs to a study of T cell changes during pregnancy in multiple sclerosis. This CDR3 region has 15 residues. With 4 bases clipped from V and 4 bases from J, the junction kept 5 bases outside the gene matches. Germline CDR1 and CDR2: SGHRS and YFSETQ. The V gene is TRBV5-1, the J gene TRBJ1-3; TRBD1 aligns across 10 bases. The clonotype comes from a female donor with multiple sclerosis, enrolled in a pregnancy study. Here the sequenced sample was CD8+ T cells from peripheral blood mononuclear cells, taken in the second trimester of pregnancy. CDR3 nucleotides: TGCGCCAGCAGCGTCGACAGGGGGCTCGGAAACACCATATATTTT. Its translation: CASSVDRGLGNTIYF.